One and the same sample provided the 14 T cell receptor beta chains below, sequenced in a study of cytomegalovirus exposure and HLA in healthy donors. Amplification used 60 Vbeta primers and 13 Jbeta primers. TCRdb keeps only in-frame clones here, not all; method: immunoSEQ multiplex PCR. Of about 130,000 clones in the sample, roughly 88% are singletons; the top ten hold more than 1.5%. The sequenced sample was PBMCs. The receptor set was obtained from a boy aged 10-17 years in good health and CMV-seronegative.

This clone showed up just once. The rearrangement joins TRBV11-2 to TRBJ1-1; no reliable D call. The CDR3 runs 13 residues. Germline lookup yields CDR1 SGHAT and CDR2 FQNNGV. Trimming shortened V by 3 bases and J by 1 base, and 6 bases separated the two germline ends. CDR3 protein: CASSFKQNTEAFF. CDR3 DNA sequence: TGTGCCAGCAGCTTTAAACAGAACACTGAAGCTTTCTTT.

CDR3 DNA sequence: TGTGCCAGCAGTTTCCTCAACAGGGGGCAAGAGACCCAGTACTTC. This encodes CASSFLNRGQETQYF. The chain uses TRBV6-6 and TRBJ2-5; the match to TRBD1 covers 8 bases. V was clipped by 4 bases and J by 2 bases; unmatched bases: 6. In germline, CDR1 is MNHNY, CDR2 SVGAGI (reference sequence). The CDR3 runs to 15 residues.

The CDR3 coding sequence is TGTGCCAGCAGTTCCCCTAGCGACGTTGGGAGGGATACGCAGTATTTT. Residues: CASSSPSDVGRDTQYF. The J gene is TRBJ2-3, the V gene TRBV27, with a possible D match to TRBD2 (6 bases). V was trimmed by 4 bases and J by 6 bases, leaving 20 bases between them. Germline assignment: CDR1 MNHEY and CDR2 SMNVEV (reference sequence). This CDR3 region has 16 residues.

The chain uses TRBV7-9 and TRBJ2-7; 7 bases are a match to TRBD1. Germline lookup yields CDR1 SEHNR and CDR2 FQNEAQ (reference sequence). V shed 5 bases and J 3 bases; nucleotides not matched to a gene: 10. This CDR3 has 15 amino acids. CDR3 nucleotide sequence: TGTGCCAGCAGCCCGCCGGACGGGACAGTCTACGAGCAGTACTTC. Protein sequence: CASSPPDGTVYEQYF. Supplemented by reference TRBV7-9 and TRBJ2-7, the full variable domain reads DTGVSQNPRHKITKRGQNVTFRCDPISEHNRLYWYRQTLGQGPEFLTYFQNEAQLEKSRLLSDRFSAERPKGSFSTLEIQRTEQGDSAMYLCASSPPDGTVYEQYFGPGTRLTVT.

This clone was counted only a few times. The chain joins TRBV19 to TRBJ2-2, with D hard to call. Per germline, CDR1 LNHDA and CDR2 SQIVND (reference sequence). The CDR3 consists of 15 residues. The ends were cut back, 4 bases at V and 1 base at J, with 10 bases in the middle. CDR3 nucleotide sequence: TGTGCCAGTAGTACATCCCGACAGAACACCGGGGAGCTGTTTTTT. This encodes CASSTSRQNTGELFF.

This chain uses TRBV27 with TRBJ1-6, with 9 bases matching TRBD1. Germline V CDR1 and CDR2: MNHEY, SMNVEV (reference sequence). The CDR3 has 14 amino acids. With V trimmed by 6 bases and J by 9 bases, 6 bases remained unmatched. The CDR3 DNA follows: TGTGCCAGCAGGGTACAGGGGGCAAGTTCACCCCTCCACTTT. Residues: CASRVQGASSPLHF.

CDR3 nucleotide sequence: TGTGCCAGCAGCGAGACAGGGGCTGGAAACACCATATATTTT. This sequence encodes CASSETGAGNTIYF. This rearrangement joins TRBV25-1 to TRBJ1-3; the match to TRBD1 covers 8 bases. The germline gives CDR1 MGHDK, CDR2 SYGVNS. With V trimmed by 6 bases and J by 2 bases, 3 bases remained unmatched. There are 14 residues in the CDR3.

The J gene is TRBJ2-7, the V gene TRBV11-2; unclear D gene. This CDR3 is 14 amino acids long. The V gene lost 1 base and the J gene lost 0 bases, with 7 bases spanning the gap. The germline CDR1 and CDR2 sequences are SGHAT and FQNNGV. The CDR3 nucleotides are TGTGCCAGCAGCTTAGGAGCTAGCTCCTACGAGCAGTACTTC. The encoded protein is CASSLGASSYEQYF. Supplemented by reference TRBV11-2 and TRBJ2-7, the full variable domain reads EAGVAQSPRYKIIEKRQSVAFWCNPISGHATLYWYQQILGQGPKLLIQFQNNGVVDDSQLPKDRFSAERLKGVDSTLKIQPAKLEDSAVYLCASSLGASSYEQYFGPGTRLTVT.

This clone was recorded once. The chain employs TRBV5-1 and TRBJ2-3, with D maybe TRBD2 (6 bases). Germline lookup yields CDR1 SGHRS and CDR2 YFSETQ. Between the trimmed V and J ends, which lost 2 bases and 3 bases, there was a span of 13 bases. The CDR3 length is 15 residues. CDR3 DNA sequence: TGCGCCAGCAGCTTTGGAGGGCTGGGTACAGATACGCAGTATTTT. Amino acids: CASSFGGLGTDTQYF.

The rearrangement links TRBV5-1 to TRBJ1-1, with a tentative D call TRBD1 (5 bases). V lost 4 bases to trimming and J lost 4 bases, with 11 bases between them. In germline, CDR1 is SGHRS, CDR2 YFSETQ. This CDR3 comprises 13 residues. In DNA, the CDR3 is TGCGCCAGCAGCCAACCGGGGGGCACTGAAGCTTTCTTT. Translation: CASSQPGGTEAFF. Full variable domain (rest looked up from reference TRBV5-1 and TRBJ1-1): KAGVTQTPRYLIKTRGQQVTLSCSPISGHRSVSWYQQTPGQGLQFLFEYFSETQRNKGNFPGRFSGRQFSNSRSEMNVSTLELGDSALYLCASSQPGGTEAFFGQGTRLTVV.

This chain joins TRBV27 and TRBJ2-6, with a tentative D call TRBD2 (6 bases). This CDR3 region has 18 residues. Trimming shortened V by 6 bases and J by 0 bases, and 18 bases separated the two germline ends. Germline CDR1 reads MNHEY; CDR2 reads SMNVEV (reference sequence). The CDR3 reads CASSGPPGVPSGANVLTF. CDR3 bases: TGTGCCAGCAGCGGACCCCCGGGGGTGCCCTCTGGGGCCAACGTCCTGACTTTC.

V and J are TRBV7-2 and TRBJ1-5; D ambiguous. Per the germline V gene, CDR1 is SGHTA and CDR2 is FQGNSA. This CDR3 has 15 amino acids. V was pared by 2 bases and J by 4 bases, with 12 bases between. CDR3: CASSLFSSGNQPQHF. CDR3 bases: TGTGCCAGCAGCTTATTTTCGAGCGGAAATCAGCCCCAGCATTTT.

This clone was seen a few times. The chain links TRBV7-8 to TRBJ1-4; 7 bases map to TRBD1. Trimming at V came to 5 bases and at J to 8 bases, leaving 11 bases not matched to a gene. Germline V CDR1 and CDR2: SGHVS, FQNEAQ. The CDR3 is 15 amino acids. CDR3 sequence reads: CASSLRQGLREKLFF. As DNA, the CDR3 is TGTGCCAGCAGCCTCCGACAGGGTCTTAGGGAAAAACTGTTTTTT.

This chain uses TRBV12-5 with TRBJ1-4; 8 bases are shared with TRBD1. V lost 0 bases to trimming and J lost 11 bases; unmatched junction nucleotides: 2. Germline lookup yields CDR1 LGHNT and CDR2 FRNRAP. CDR3 length equals 13 residues. CDR3 nucleotides: TGTGCTAGTGGTTTGGTACAGGGGGGGAAACTGTTTTTT. Protein sequence: CASGLVQGGKLFF.